This record looks at one TCR beta chain sequence and its context. V was clipped by 7 bases and J by 1 base; unmatched bases: 7. This CDR3 region has 15 residues. Germline assignment: CDR1 MDHEN and CDR2 SYDVKM. The record originates from a study of cytomegalovirus exposure and HLA in healthy donors. On the study more broadly: In a later analysis, it was reported that the 110 or so validation repertoires had been produced on the same platform as the roughly 700 repertoires belonging to the first cohort.

Clones were read by immunoSEQ multiplex PCR, and TCRdb kept only the in-frame ones, dropping some. There are some 150,000 clones in the sample; roughly 90% occur only once, and 4.5% lies in the top ten. This sequence originates from a young man in good health and CMV-seropositive. The sample was PBMCs. The rearrangement joins TRBV28 to TRBJ1-3; 7 bases line up with TRBD1. The CDR3 sequence is CASTDRSQSGNTIYF. In DNA form, the CDR3 reads TGTGCCAGCACGGACAGGAGCCAATCTGGAAACACCATATATTTT.